The 21 T cell receptor beta chains reported below all come from one sample, sequenced in a study of lymphopenia after photon versus proton radiotherapy (dated by TCRdb to about 2019). The library was produced with the immunoSEQ multiplex PCR assay. TCRdb carries this immuneACCESS record with in-frame sequences only. Its versions omit some clonotypes, under half of them owing to an unresolved V gene in the studies checked, with the rest unexplained. The sample includes over 50,000 clones, with around 86% observed a single time. The top ten hold roughly 2.3% of the sample. The sequencing used peripheral blood, collected from a patient treated with photon-based radiotherapy. The receptors come from a man aged 35 to 55 with gastric cancer.

The V and J genes are TRBV10-3 and TRBJ1-6, with D possibly TRBD1 on 5 matching bases. Between the trimmed V and J ends, which lost 10 bases and 0 bases, there was a span of 19 bases. CDR3 length: 17 amino acids. CDR1 is ENHRY and CDR2 is SYGVKD in the germline V gene. The CDR3 DNA reads TGTGCCACCTCACCGGGGGACGTAAGCTCCTATAATTCACCCCTCCACTTT. It yields the protein CATSPGDVSSYNSPLHF.

V gene TRBV30 combines with J gene TRBJ1-5; no clear D gene. The length of the CDR3 is 13 residues. The ends were cut back, 0 bases at V and 6 bases at J, with 9 bases in the middle. Germline V gives CDR1 GTSNPN, CDR2 SVGIG (reference sequence). The chain's CDR3 is CAWSVGEAQPQHF. CDR3 nucleotides: TGTGCCTGGAGTGTTGGGGAGGCTCAGCCCCAGCATTTT.

This chain uses TRBV6-4 with TRBJ2-2; 9 bases fit TRBD1. Germline V CDR1 and CDR2: MRHNA, SNTAGT. The CDR3 has 14 amino acids. Unmatched junction bases numbered 0, after V lost 4 bases and J lost 3 bases. The CDR3 spells CASSGTGDTGELFF. The CDR3 coding sequence is TGTGCCAGCAGTGGGACAGGGGACACCGGGGAGCTGTTTTTT.

J is TRBJ1-4 and V is TRBV11-2; 9 positions match TRBD1. Germline CDR1 is SGHAT and CDR2 is FQNNGV. The length of the CDR3 is 14 residues. The trim removed 4 bases at V and 7 bases at J, leaving 4 bases unmatched. The CDR3 DNA reads as TGTGCCAGCAGCTCACAGGGGGCGCGTGAAAAACTGTTTTTT. It is translated as CASSSQGAREKLFF. Full variable domain (missing parts from reference TRBV11-2 and TRBJ1-4): EAGVAQSPRYKIIEKRQSVAFWCNPISGHATLYWYQQILGQGPKLLIQFQNNGVVDDSQLPKDRFSAERLKGVDSTLKIQPAKLEDSAVYLCASSSQGAREKLFFGSGTQLSVL.

The V gene is TRBV11-2, the J gene TRBJ1-1; TRBD1 matches at 9 bases. The CDR3 totals 14 residues. CDR1 SGHAT and CDR2 FQNNGV come from the germline V gene. V was pared by 4 bases and J by 4 bases, with 4 bases of the junction left unmatched. As DNA, the CDR3 is TGTGCCAGCAGCTCACAGGGGGCGTTCACTGAAGCTTTCTTT. Translation gives CASSSQGAFTEAFF.

V gene TRBV7-6 combines with J gene TRBJ1-4; D is unclear. The CDR3 is made up of 13 amino acids. Trimming cost V 0 bases and J 8 bases, with 7 bases left between them. Germline values: CDR1 SGHVS, CDR2 FNYEAQ. As DNA, the CDR3 is TGTGCCAGCAGCTTAGCGATTAGGGAAAAACTGTTTTTT. Residues: CASSLAIREKLFF.

J is TRBJ2-1 and V is TRBV19; D is perhaps TRBD2 (6 bases). The CDR3 has 13 residues. V was shortened by 10 bases and J by 8 bases, with 18 bases between the two germline ends. Germline values: CDR1 LNHDA, CDR2 SQIVND (reference sequence). The CDR3 loop reads CATRRSWGDEQFF. The CDR3 bases are TGTGCCACCAGACGCTCTTGGGGGGATGAGCAGTTCTTC.

The J gene is TRBJ1-1, the V gene TRBV14; no clear D. From germline, CDR1 is SGHDN and CDR2 FVKESK. V lost 0 bases to trimming and J lost 4 bases, with 6 bases between them. This CDR3 has 13 residues. CDR3 in DNA: TGTGCCAGCAGCCAAGATCGGGTCACTGAAGCTTTCTTT. It yields the protein CASSQDRVTEAFF.

The chain recombines TRBV7-8 with TRBJ1-1; D not certain. V was shortened by 5 bases and J by 5 bases, with 21 bases between the two germline ends. CDR1 and CDR2 (germline): SGHVS, FQNEAQ. The length of the CDR3 is 16 residues. Written as DNA, the CDR3 is TGTGCCAGCAGCGTAAAGGTGGGAGGGTGGAGGACTGAAGCTTTCTTT. Translating it yields CASSVKVGGWRTEAFF.

This chain links TRBV28 with TRBJ2-1; D may correspond to TRBD1 or TRBD2 (5 bases each). The CDR3 runs 15 residues. V was shortened by 5 bases and J by 5 bases, with 16 bases between the two germline ends. Looked up from germline, CDR1 is MDHEN and CDR2 is SYDVKM. The CDR3 nucleotides are TGTGCCAGCAGTCGGTTTTCCGGGACCAACAATGAGCAGTTCTTC. Translation gives CASSRFSGTNNEQFF. Variable domain in full (rest from reference TRBV28 and TRBJ2-1): DVKVTQSSRYLVKRTGEKVFLECVQDMDHENMFWYRQDPGLGLRLIYFSYDVKMKEKGDIPEGYSVSREKKERFSLILESASTNQTSMYLCASSRFSGTNNEQFFGPGTRLTVL.

The genes are TRBV7-9 and TRBJ1-2; 8 nucleotides agree with TRBD1. This CDR3 is built from 18 residues. Germline lookup yields CDR1 SEHNR and CDR2 FQNEAQ (reference sequence). The junction had 11 bases not matched to a gene; V was cut back by 2 bases and J by 0 bases. The DNA of the CDR3 is TGTGCCAGCAGCTTAAGTGGGACAGGCTTCAACCCTAACTATGGCTACACCTTC. This codes for CASSLSGTGFNPNYGYTF.

This clone was seen a few times. This sequence joins TRBV18 and TRBJ1-6, with TRBD1 matching 7 bases. Germline assignment: CDR1 KGHSH and CDR2 LQKENI. V shed 3 bases and J 3 bases; nucleotides not matched to a gene: 2. The CDR3 length is 15 residues. The chain's CDR3 is CASSPGTDYNSPLHF. For the CDR3, the DNA is TGTGCCAGCTCACCTGGGACAGACTATAATTCACCCCTCCACTTT. The complete variable domain, with remaining parts taken from reference TRBV18 and TRBJ1-6, reads NAGVMQNPRHLVRRRGQEARLRCSPMKGHSHVYWYRQLPEEGLKFMVYLQKENIIDESGMPKERFSAEFPKEGPSILRIQQVVRGDSAAYFCASSPGTDYNSPLHFGNGTRLTVT.

The chain carries TRBV4-2 and TRBJ1-2; D remains unclear. This CDR3 comprises 15 residues. Trimming cost V 0 bases and J 4 bases, with 12 bases left between them. CDR1 LGHNA and CDR2 YNFKEQ come from the germline V gene. The CDR3 reads CASSQDLLGVYGYTF. CDR3 bases: TGTGCCAGCAGCCAAGACCTTCTAGGCGTCTATGGCTACACCTTC.

This chain connects TRBV4-1 to TRBJ1-4; D remains ambiguous. V was shortened by 5 bases and J by 3 bases, with 13 bases between the two germline ends. The germline V gene encodes CDR1 MGHRA and CDR2 YSYEKL. This CDR3 comprises 15 residues. CDR3: CASSLRGGSNEKLFF. The CDR3 nucleotides are TGCGCCAGCAGCTTGCGGGGTGGGTCTAATGAAAAACTGTTTTTT.

The chain joins TRBV19 to TRBJ2-7, with D tentatively TRBD1 or TRBD2 (6 bases each). With 3 bases removed from V and 3 bases from J, the gap between germline ends came to 12 bases. Germline lookup yields CDR1 LNHDA and CDR2 SQIVND (reference sequence). The CDR3 loop spans 14 amino acids. CDR3 amino acids: CASSITRGLYEQYF. The CDR3 DNA reads TGTGCCAGTAGTATCACCCGGGGGCTCTACGAGCAGTACTTC.

The chain joins TRBV6-4 to TRBJ2-1; D uncertain. CDR3 size: 14 residues. Trimming left V 0 bases short and J 6 bases short, with 9 bases between. Germline CDR1 reads MRHNA; CDR2 reads SNTAGT. The DNA of the CDR3 is TGTGCCAGCAGTGACTCGAAAGAGATCAATGAGCAGTTCTTC. Protein sequence: CASSDSKEINEQFF.

The chain links TRBV6-5 to TRBJ1-2; 7 nucleotides agree with TRBD1. Losses at the gene ends were 7 bases for V and 3 bases for J; bases not matched to a gene: 5. Germline assignment: CDR1 MNHEY and CDR2 SVGAGI. The length of the CDR3 is 13 residues. CDR3 in amino acids: CASTFGTDYGYTF. The CDR3 coding sequence is TGTGCCAGCACCTTCGGGACAGACTATGGCTACACCTTC.

The V gene is TRBV5-1, the J gene TRBJ2-2; perhaps TRBD1 as D (5 bases). Between the trimmed V and J ends, which lost 0 bases and 5 bases, there was a span of 14 bases. The CDR3 spans 16 residues. Germline CDR1 is SGHRS and CDR2 is YFSETQ. For the CDR3, the DNA is TGCGCCAGCAGCTTGGATTCGCAGGGATCTACCGGGGAGCTGTTTTTT. Translating it yields CASSLDSQGSTGELFF.

The V gene is TRBV4-3, the J gene TRBJ2-6, with 9 bases matching TRBD1. This CDR3 is built from 19 residues. CDR1 LGHNA and CDR2 YSLEER come from the germline V gene. V dropped 3 bases and J dropped 0; count of bases not matched to a gene: 9. The CDR3 reads CASSQDRGQGGSGANVLTF. The CDR3 DNA reads TGCGCCAGCAGCCAGGACAGGGGTCAGGGAGGCTCTGGGGCCAACGTCCTGACTTTC.

This clone occurred a few times. This chain uses TRBV19 with TRBJ2-6; no clear D. Trimming left V 3 bases short and J 1 base short, with 4 bases between. CDR1 LNHDA and CDR2 SQIVND come from the germline V gene (reference sequence). The CDR3 is 14 residues long. CDR3 bases: TGTGCCAGTAGTATTCCTTCTGGGGCCAACGTCCTGACTTTC. Protein: CASSIPSGANVLTF. The full variable domain, completed using reference TRBV19 and TRBJ2-6, is DGGITQSPKYLFRKEGQNVTLSCEQNLNHDAMYWYRQDPGQGLRLIYYSQIVNDFQKGDIAEGYSVSREKKESFPLTVTSAQKNPTAFYLCASSIPSGANVLTFGAGSRLTVL.

V gene TRBV7-2 combines with J gene TRBJ1-1, with 8 positions matching TRBD1. The V and J ends lost 1 base and 4 bases, in that order; junction bases with no gene match: 8. The germline V gene encodes CDR1 SGHTA and CDR2 FQGNSA. The CDR3 contains 16 residues. The CDR3 reads CASSLEGTGEGTEAFF. For the CDR3, the DNA is TGTGCCAGCAGCTTAGAGGGGACAGGCGAGGGCACTGAAGCTTTCTTT. The full variable domain, completed using reference TRBV7-2 and TRBJ1-1, is GAGVSQSPSNKVTEKGKDVELRCDPISGHTALYWYRQSLGQGLEFLIYFQGNSAPDKSGLPSDRFSAERTGGSVSTLTIQRTQQEDSAVYLCASSLEGTGEGTEAFFGQGTRLTVV.